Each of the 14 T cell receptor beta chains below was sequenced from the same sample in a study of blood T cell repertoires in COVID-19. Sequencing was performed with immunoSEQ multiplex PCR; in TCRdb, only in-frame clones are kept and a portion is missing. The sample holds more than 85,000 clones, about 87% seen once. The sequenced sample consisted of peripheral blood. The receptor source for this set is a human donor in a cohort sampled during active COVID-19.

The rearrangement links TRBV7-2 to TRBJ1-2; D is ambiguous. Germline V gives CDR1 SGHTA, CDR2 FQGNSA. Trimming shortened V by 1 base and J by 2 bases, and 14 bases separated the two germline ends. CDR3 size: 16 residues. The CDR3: CASSLDPGGLNYGYTF. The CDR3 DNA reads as TGTGCCAGCAGCTTAGACCCGGGAGGCCTGAACTATGGCTACACCTTC.

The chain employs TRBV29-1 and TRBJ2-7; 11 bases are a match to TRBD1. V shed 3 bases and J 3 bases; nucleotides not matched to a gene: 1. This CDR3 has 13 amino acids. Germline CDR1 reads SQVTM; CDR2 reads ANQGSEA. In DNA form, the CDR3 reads TGCAGCGTTGAGGGGACAGGGGGCTACGAGCAGTACTTC. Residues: CSVEGTGGYEQYF.

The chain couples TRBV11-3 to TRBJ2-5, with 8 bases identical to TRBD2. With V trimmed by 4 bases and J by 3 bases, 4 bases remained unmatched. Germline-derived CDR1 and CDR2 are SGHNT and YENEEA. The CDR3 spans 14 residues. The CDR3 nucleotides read TGTGCCAGCAGCTCGGAACTAGCGGAAGAGACCCAGTACTTC. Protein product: CASSSELAEETQYF.

Here the CDR3 DNA reads TGTGCCAGCAGCTCCCGGGACAGGGGCTACGAGCAGTACTTC. This codes for CASSSRDRGYEQYF. V gene TRBV7-8 combines with J gene TRBJ2-7; 10 nucleotides agree with TRBD1. The CDR3 has 14 amino acids. The junction had 3 bases not matched to a gene; V was cut back by 4 bases and J by 3 bases. Germline CDR1 and CDR2: SGHVS and FQNEAQ.

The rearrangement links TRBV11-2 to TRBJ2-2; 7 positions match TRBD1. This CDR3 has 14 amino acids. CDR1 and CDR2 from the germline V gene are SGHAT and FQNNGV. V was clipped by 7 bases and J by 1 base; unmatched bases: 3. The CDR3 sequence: CASNRDRNTGELFF. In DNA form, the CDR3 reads TGTGCCAGCAACCGGGACAGGAACACCGGGGAGCTGTTTTTT.

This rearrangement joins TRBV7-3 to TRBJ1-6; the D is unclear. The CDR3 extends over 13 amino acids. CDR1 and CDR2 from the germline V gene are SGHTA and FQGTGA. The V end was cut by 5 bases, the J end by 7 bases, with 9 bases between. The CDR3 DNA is TGTGCCAGCAGCCTACTATTCAATTCACCCCTCCACTTT. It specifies CASSLLFNSPLHF.

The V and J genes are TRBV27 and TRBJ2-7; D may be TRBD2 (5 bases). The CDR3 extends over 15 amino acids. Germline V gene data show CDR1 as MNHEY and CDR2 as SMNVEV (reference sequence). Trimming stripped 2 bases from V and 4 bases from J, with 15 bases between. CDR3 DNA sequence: TGTGCCAGCAGTTTAAGGGCTAGCTTGAGGTACGAGCAGTACTTC. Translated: CASSLRASLRYEQYF.

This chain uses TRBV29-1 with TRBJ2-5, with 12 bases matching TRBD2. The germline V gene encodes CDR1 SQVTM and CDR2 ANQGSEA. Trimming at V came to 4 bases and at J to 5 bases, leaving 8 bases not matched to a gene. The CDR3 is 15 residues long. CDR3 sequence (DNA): TGCAGCGTTGTGTCGCTAGCGGGGGGGCGGGAGACCCAGTACTTC. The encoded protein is CSVVSLAGGRETQYF.

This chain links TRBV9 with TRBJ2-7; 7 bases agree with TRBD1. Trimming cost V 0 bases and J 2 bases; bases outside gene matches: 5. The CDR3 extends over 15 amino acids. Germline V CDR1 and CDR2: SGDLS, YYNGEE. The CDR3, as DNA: TGTGCCAGCAGCGTAGCCGACAGGGCCCCCTACGAGCAGTACTTC. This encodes CASSVADRAPYEQYF.

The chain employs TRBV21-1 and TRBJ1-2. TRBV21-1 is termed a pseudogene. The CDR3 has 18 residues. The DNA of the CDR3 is TGTGCCAGCAGCAAAGACGGGGGTCCCTTGACTTCTAACTATGGCTACACCTTC. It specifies CASSKDGGPLTSNYGYTF.

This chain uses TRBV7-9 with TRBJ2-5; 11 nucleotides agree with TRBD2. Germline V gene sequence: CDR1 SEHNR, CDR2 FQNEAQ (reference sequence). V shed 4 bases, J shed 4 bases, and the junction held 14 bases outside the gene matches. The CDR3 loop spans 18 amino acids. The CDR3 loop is CASSSTLAGGPVRETQYF. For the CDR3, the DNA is TGTGCCAGCAGCTCAACCTTAGCGGGAGGGCCAGTTCGAGAGACCCAGTACTTC.

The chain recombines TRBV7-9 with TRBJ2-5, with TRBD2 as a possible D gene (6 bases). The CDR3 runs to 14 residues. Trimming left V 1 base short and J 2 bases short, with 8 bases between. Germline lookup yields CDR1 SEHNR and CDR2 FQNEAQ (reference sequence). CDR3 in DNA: TGTGCCAGCAGCTTAGGTGGAGGGCAAGAGACCCAGTACTTC. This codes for CASSLGGGQETQYF.

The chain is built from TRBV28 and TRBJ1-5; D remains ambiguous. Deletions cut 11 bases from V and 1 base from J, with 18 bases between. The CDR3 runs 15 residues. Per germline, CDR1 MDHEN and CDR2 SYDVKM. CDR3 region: CAPPLPGESNQPQHF. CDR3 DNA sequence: TGTGCCCCCCCCTTGCCCGGGGAGAGCAATCAGCCCCAGCATTTT.

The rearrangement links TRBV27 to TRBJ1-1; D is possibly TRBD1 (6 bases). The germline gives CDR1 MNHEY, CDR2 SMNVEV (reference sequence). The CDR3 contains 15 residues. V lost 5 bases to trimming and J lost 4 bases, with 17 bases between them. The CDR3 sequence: CASSPWTALGTEAFF. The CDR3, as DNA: TGTGCCAGCAGTCCATGGACAGCCTTGGGCACTGAAGCTTTCTTT.